Sequencing of this T cell receptor beta chain was carried out in a study of T cell changes during pregnancy in multiple sclerosis. Deletions cut 5 bases from V and 3 bases from J, with 17 bases between. Germline V gene lookup returns CDR1 MGHRA and CDR2 YSYEKL. The length of the CDR3 is 15 residues. Measured with immunoSEQ multiplex PCR; TCRdb has only the in-frame clones, and not every one. The data contain some 54,000 clones, approximately 94% of them singletons. This TCR was sampled from a female donor with multiple sclerosis, enrolled in a pregnancy study. The specimen comprised CD8+ T cells from peripheral blood mononuclear cells, sampled in the third trimester of pregnancy. The chain uses TRBV4-1 and TRBJ2-7, with D tentatively TRBD2 (5 bases). For the CDR3, the DNA is TGCGCCAGCAGCGCGAGACTATCTCCCATCTACGAGCAGTACTTC. Its protein product is CASSARLSPIYEQYF.